The 18 T cell receptor beta chains listed next were all sequenced from one sample in a study of shared clonotypes between healthy human individuals. Clones were sequenced by immunoSEQ multiplex PCR, and TCRdb holds only the in-frame ones, with some missing. The sample carries roughly 510,000 clones, roughly 79% recorded once. Sequencing was carried out using PBMCs. All receptors derive from a woman between 40 and 50 years old in good health. Some clones in this sample may be carry-over from other donors' samples.

This clone came up many times. The V gene is TRBV2, the J gene TRBJ2-2; weak D call: TRBD2 (6 bases). Germline-derived CDR1 and CDR2 are SNHLY and FYNNEI. Deletions cut 5 bases from V and 4 bases from J, with 11 bases between. The CDR3 contains 14 residues. CDR3 nucleotide sequence: TGTGCCAGCAGTACATCGCGGGGCACCGGGGAGCTGTTTTTT. It encodes CASSTSRGTGELFF.

The chain combines TRBV7-8 with TRBJ1-6, with D maybe TRBD1 (6 bases). The CDR3 has 16 amino acids. The germline V gene encodes CDR1 SGHVS and CDR2 FQNEAQ. Trimming left V 1 base short and J 7 bases short, with 14 bases between. CDR3 amino acids: CASSLVLVQGNSPLHF. In DNA, the CDR3 is TGTGCCAGCAGCTTAGTTTTAGTACAGGGAAATTCACCCCTCCACTTT.

The table lists this clone with a few counts. The J gene is TRBJ2-1, the V gene TRBV27; D is possibly TRBD2 (6 bases). Trimming took off 5 bases at V and 7 bases at J, with 21 bases between the two ends. This CDR3 region has 16 residues. Per germline, CDR1 MNHEY and CDR2 SMNVEV (reference sequence). The CDR3 here is CASSPLGGVPFNEQFF. In DNA, the CDR3 is TGTGCCAGCAGTCCCTTGGGCGGGGTGCCCTTTAATGAGCAGTTCTTC.

Concerning this clone itself: The same CDR3 also results from other DNA sequences found in this sample. The chain links TRBV7-9 to TRBJ2-2, with D uncertain. Trimming removed 1 base at V and 0 bases at J, with 3 bases between. Germline CDR1 SEHNR, CDR2 FQNEAQ (reference sequence). The CDR3 covers 14 residues. In nucleotides, the CDR3 is TGTGCCAGCAGCTTAGGTGCGAACACCGGGGAGCTGTTTTTT. This gives the protein CASSLGANTGELFF.

This sequence joins TRBV5-4 and TRBJ1-6; no reliable D call. With 3 bases removed from V and 7 bases from J, the gap between germline ends came to 5 bases. CDR3 size: 12 residues. CDR1 and CDR2 (germline): SGHNT, YYREEE (reference sequence). CDR3 nucleotide sequence: TGTGCCAGCAGCTGGGGAAATTCACCCCTCCACTTT. Its protein product is CASSWGNSPLHF.

The chain uses TRBV2 and TRBJ2-2; D assignment may be TRBD1 or TRBD2 (5 bases each). The V gene's germline CDR1 is SNHLY and CDR2 FYNNEI. V was pared by 3 bases and J by 8 bases, with 7 bases between. The CDR3 spans 12 residues. CDR3 sequence: CASSDGAGELFF. CDR3 nucleotides: TGTGCCAGCAGTGACGGGGCAGGGGAGCTGTTTTTT.

The rearrangement links TRBV11-2 to TRBJ2-3; TRBD2 aligns across 9 bases. Per germline, CDR1 SGHAT and CDR2 FQNNGV. CDR3 size: 18 residues. V gave up 1 base and J gave up 7 bases; unmatched junction bases: 15. The CDR3 DNA reads TGTGCCAGCAGCTTAGGGGCCCTATTTAGCGGGAGCGTTTATACGCAGTATTTT. It specifies CASSLGALFSGSVYTQYF.

The chain links TRBV5-5 to TRBJ2-7, with D perhaps matching TRBD1 (6 bases). CDR1 and CDR2 from the germline V gene are SGHKS and YYEKEE (reference sequence). V was clipped by 4 bases and J by 7 bases, with 15 bases between them. The CDR3 length is 13 residues. The CDR3 loop reads CASSLPQGEEQYF. The CDR3 DNA is TGTGCCAGCAGCCTACCACAGGGAGAAGAGCAGTACTTC.

The gene calls are TRBV5-4 and TRBJ2-1; D unresolved. Trimming removed 1 base from V and 7 bases from J, with 6 bases in between. Germline V CDR1 and CDR2: SGHNT, YYREEE (reference sequence). This CDR3 spans 12 amino acids. The CDR3 region is CASSLSVNEQFF. The DNA for the CDR3 is TGTGCCAGCAGCTTGTCTGTGAATGAGCAGTTCTTC.

This rearrangement joins TRBV20-1 to TRBJ2-7; 8 positions agree with TRBD1. The CDR3 runs to 11 residues. Trimming took 7 bases from V and 3 from J; bases not matched to a gene: 2. Germline CDR1 DFQATT, CDR2 SNEGSKA (reference sequence). The CDR3 region is CSVDRGYEQYF. The CDR3 bases are TGCAGTGTCGACAGGGGCTACGAGCAGTACTTC.

The chain couples TRBV10-1 to TRBJ1-1; D perhaps matches TRBD1 (5 bases). Germline V gives CDR1 WNHNN, CDR2 SYGVQD (reference sequence). The CDR3 covers 15 residues. Trimming took 1 base from V and 1 from J, leaving 10 bases between them. Here the CDR3 reads CASSEWMGRNTEAFF. Here the CDR3 DNA reads TGCGCCAGCAGTGAGTGGATGGGACGGAACACTGAAGCTTTCTTT.

DNA for the CDR3: TGTGCCAGCTCAGTAAGGAACACCGGGGAGCTGTTTTTT. Protein: CASSVRNTGELFF. The rearrangement links TRBV18 to TRBJ2-2; unclear D gene. V was clipped by 5 bases and J by 1 base, with 5 bases between them. Germline V CDR1 and CDR2: KGHSH, LQKENI. CDR3 length: 13 amino acids.

The chain carries TRBV5-1 and TRBJ1-1; D unresolved. This CDR3 region has 13 residues. Germline CDR1 is SGHRS and CDR2 is YFSETQ. V was shortened by 1 base and J by 1 base, with 5 bases between the two germline ends. The CDR3 region is CASSLRENTEAFF. CDR3 DNA: TGCGCCAGCAGCTTGAGAGAGAACACTGAAGCTTTCTTT.

The CDR3 nucleotides are TGCGCCAGCAGCCCCCGAGGGCCCTACGAGCAGTACTTC. Residues: CASSPRGPYEQYF. The chain is built from TRBV5-1 and TRBJ2-7; TRBD2 is a possible D gene (5 bases). The CDR3 runs 13 residues. CDR1 SGHRS and CDR2 YFSETQ come from the germline V gene. Trimming took 4 bases from V and 2 from J, leaving 10 bases between them.

This clone has only one observation. The CDR3 DNA reads as TGTGCCAGCTCCGCTGGGGGGCCTGATGAAAAACTGTTTTTT. This codes for CASSAGGPDEKLFF. The chain joins TRBV2 to TRBJ1-4; tentative D call: TRBD1 (6 bases). Germline lookup yields CDR1 SNHLY and CDR2 FYNNEI. The ends were cut back, 8 bases at V and 6 bases at J, with 16 bases in the middle. The CDR3 consists of 14 residues.

This clone was found once. J is TRBJ1-2 and V is TRBV6-1, with a weak D call TRBD1 (5 bases). This CDR3 region has 18 residues. V lost 0 bases, J lost 4 bases, and 21 bases lay in between. In germline, CDR1 is MNHNS, CDR2 SASEGT. In nucleotides, the CDR3 is TGTGCCAGCAGTGAAGCAGCCGGACACCGAGTTTTTCTCTATGGCTACACCTTC. Amino acid sequence: CASSEAAGHRVFLYGYTF.

The chain links TRBV28 to TRBJ2-3; D remains unclear. Trimming took 5 bases from V and 3 from J, leaving 6 bases between them. The CDR3 is 12 residues long. Germline loops: CDR1 MDHEN, CDR2 SYDVKM. The CDR3: CASSSATDTQYF. CDR3 nucleotides: TGTGCCAGCAGTAGCGCGACAGATACGCAGTATTTT.

This clone was observed once. The rearrangement links TRBV30 to TRBJ2-1; 10 bases fit TRBD2. Trimming at V came to 0 bases and at J to 1 base, leaving 9 bases not matched to a gene. This CDR3 is built from 18 residues. In germline, CDR1 is GTSNPN, CDR2 SVGIG (reference sequence). The CDR3 region has the DNA TGTGCCTGGAGTGTACCTAGCGGGGGTGCCGGTTCCTACAATGAGCAGTTCTTC. It translates to CAWSVPSGGAGSYNEQFF.